Included here is one TCR beta chain sequence, with context. The clone's antigen remains unknown. Per-base quality was not reported, and no clone a single base away is much larger than it. This sample is drawn from a study of cytomegalovirus exposure and HLA in healthy donors (TCRdb year 2017). Broadly, across the study: An earlier analysis of under 600 of the donors reported about 290 Gb of sequence data and 100 million to 130 million unique TCR beta sequences from 190 million or so T cells. Among 350 to 400 genotyped donors of the cohort, an average of around 240,000 unique TCR beta nucleotide sequences were sequenced per donor, 15% to 20% of them non-productive. The study aimed to test whether signatures of past pathogen exposure could be identified by cataloging public T cell receptors. A later analysis re-analyzed previously published TCR beta repertoires from hundreds of donors and added high-resolution HLA genotyping to study TCR occurrence patterns. Among the roughly 400 genotyped donors, around 81% belonged to the genetic ancestry cluster associated with self-reported Caucasian donors. High-throughput TCR immunosequencing, statistical association of individual TCRs with disease status, and machine learning were combined to predict cytomegalovirus infection status. Typing coverage varied by locus: roughly 629-630 donors for A, B, C, DRB1 and DQB1; some 520 for DQA1; over 600 for DPA1; 400 to 480 for DPB1. Five DR-DQ haplotypes were handled as single units for association and clustering, since linkage in the cohort was strong. Alongside the repertoire data, information on donor age, sex, ethnicity and CMV serostatus was compiled. The study used immunosequencing to profile the T cell repertoires of 670 or so subjects and linked those repertoires to cytomegalovirus serostatus. A later genetic analysis took genome-wide SNP genotypes for about 55% of the 666 donors and used that subset as a discovery cohort. The later analysis used no new phenotypic data to find candidate immune exposures, relying instead on TCR beta sequences and their occurrence across donors. Class I and class II HLA loci were covered by the typing at four-digit resolution. Approximately 300 gigabases of sequencing data and around 80 million unique TCR sequences made up an early release that covered approximately 650 HLA-typed donors. All discovery cohort repertoires had been generated using a single sequencing platform. In addition to the first cohort of around 670 subjects, a separate validation cohort of 120 different subjects was used. To decide whether each TCR beta V gene segment behaved as functional or pseudogenic, an earlier analysis of approximately 620 of the donors relied on high-throughput TCR beta sequencing. Beyond this particular receptor, the publication reports: A later analysis found that TCR association rates varied across HLA loci, with DRB1 alleles showing the most associated TCRs and HLA-C alleles the fewest. The earlier analysis of almost 600 of the donors excluded fewer than 20 rarely observed V segments, including chromosome 9 orphons, because counts were too low. HLA typing was unavailable for some donors at each locus, so association tests used only the typed subset. Most CMV-associated TCR beta chains appeared to be HLA-restricted in a later analysis, and the HLA associations seemed to be driven largely by CMV exposure. Compared with equally common non-associated chains, HLA-associated TCR beta chains in a later analysis were more clonally expanded and had lower generation probabilities. In a later genetic analysis, a missense DCLRE1C variant was associated with V-gene and J-gene trimming of TCR beta chains, and the association was replicated in an independent cohort. Most TCR sequences were observed very rarely across donors, whereas some public TCRs were present in many individuals. The cohort was sequenced for TCR beta chains only, and without alpha or paired-chain data the features that could be detected were limited. Strong co-occurrence of HLA alleles, especially DR and DQ, made assigning TCR associations to individual alleles difficult. Sequencing depth was assumed to be roughly uniform across donors in the presence/absence analyses, though that assumption may not hold. Cytomegalovirus status was reported to be diagnosed by the classifier with high specificity and sensitivity in both the original and validation cohorts. Three of the identified cytomegalovirus-associated TCR beta chains were confirmed in vitro to be specific for cytomegalovirus antigens. A later genetic analysis reported fewer N-insertions in productive TCRs among donors in an Asian-associated ancestry cluster than the roughly 670-donor mean. A cluster of highly shared sequence variants was judged likely to represent a technical artifact of the sequencing pipeline. A further reported finding was that TCR beta sequences accurately predicted the HLA-A and HLA-B alleles for most subjects in the first cohort. Several of the top co-occurrence clusters appeared to be linked to parvovirus B19, influenza, CMV and Epstein-Barr virus, according to a later analysis. Correlated functional status among segregating V segments might be attributable to linkage disequilibrium, but an unknown experimental factor could not be ruled out. A total of around 150 TCR beta chains were listed by the study as associated with cytomegalovirus. Specific HLA alleles were associated with 15,000 to 20,000 TCR beta sequences at a false discovery rate of 0.05 in a later analysis. The authors suggested that the approach could potentially be extended to other disease states and immunological phenotypes. Broadly in line with IMGT annotations, most TCR beta V segments showed up in productive rearrangements about 87% or about 30% of the time in an earlier analysis of several hundred of the donors. The only immune exposure information available for the cohort was CMV serostatus.

In total, roughly 670 healthy bone marrow donors made up the cohort. Cohort members were all nominally healthy when sampled, although unrecorded immune exposures were likely present. The donor tested CMV seropositive and was one of the 289 seropositive cohort members. A peripheral blood sample was collected from each donor, and TCR beta sequencing was performed on peripheral blood mononuclear cells. Genomic DNA extraction from the blood cell samples was performed with the Qiagen DNeasy Blood Extraction Kit. The library was built by means of the immunoSEQ multiplex PCR assay. A mixture of 60 forward primers for TCR Vbeta segments and 13 reverse primers for TCR Jbeta segments was used in the multiplex PCR. Amplification of the CDR3 region of rearranged TCR beta genes was performed with a multiplex PCR assay on genomic DNA. The Illumina HiSeq System was used to sequence the amplified TCR beta libraries as 87-base-pair reads. Regarding the original processing steps: A later analysis counted approximately 84 million unique TCR beta chains across the 666 repertoires, and 10 million to 11 million of these chains were shared by at least two donors. To remove PCR and sequencing errors, raw reads were error-corrected and collapsed into unique sequences using a nearest-neighbor algorithm that merged closely related sequences. CDR3 sequences were aligned to IMGT reference sequences to assign V, D and J gene segments. For a sequence to be retained, a match of at least six nucleotides to both a V gene segment and a J gene segment was required. Rearrangements were called productive when the CDR3 lacked stop codons and stayed in frame with V and J; all others were non-productive. CDR3 was defined by IMGT convention, running from the second conserved V-encoded cysteine to the conserved J-encoded phenylalanine. In an earlier analysis of roughly 610 of the donors, sequences lacking an unambiguous match to a single V gene segment were excluded. An earlier analysis of a few hundred of the donors called V segments functional above 56.7% productive rearrangements and segregating when the between-donor standard deviation exceeded 5%. A statistical classification framework was built for diagnosing cytomegalovirus status from the catalog of TCR beta chain sequences. A later analysis assigned V and J genes by comparing TCR nucleotide sequences with IMGT/GENE-DB human TR gene sequences. In a later analysis, CDR3 sequences and most-parsimonious VDJ recombination scenarios were assigned using the TCRdist pipeline. In a later analysis, every TCR beta chain was defined by the combination of its CDR3 amino acid sequence and its V-gene family, and reads without a unique V-gene family were dropped. A later analysis removed roughly 590 highly shared, low-generation-probability nucleotide sequences to deal with suspected cross-contamination and a sequencing artifact. In a later analysis, a clonal expansion index for each public chain was calculated from normalized within-repertoire ranks of inferred template counts. In a later analysis, generation probabilities were computed with a VDJ recombination model fitted to out-of-frame rearrangements, and the resulting probabilities were checked against IGoR. A later analysis scored TCR-TCR, TCR-HLA and TCR-CMV co-occurrence with hypergeometric tests, applying a repertoire-size bias correction to TCR pairs. In a later analysis, false discovery rates were estimated by permuting HLA or CMV assignments 20 times. In a later analysis, co-occurring TCRs were grouped using DBSCAN, and TCRdist sequence similarity was added for clustering within HLA-allele-positive subsets. Repertoires with fewer than 30,000 or more than 120,000 public chains, plus five repertoires with anomalous nucleotide sharing, were excluded from co-occurrence clustering. The table comes from immuneACCESS by way of TCRdb, which keeps in-frame sequences with V and J called. Part of the clones is missing from these tables; in studies checked, under half for an unresolved V gene and the rest for unknown reasons. V and J calls and clone size are copied from that table; D and trimming were computed from the DNA. A total of 150,000 to 180,000 clones appear in this sample, about four fifths of them only once. 7.5% to 9% of the sample is in the top ten clones.

The source of this sequence is a man aged 25-45 years in good health and CMV-seropositive. The sequenced material came from PBMCs.

The CDR3 reads as follows: CASSREVTPYEQYF. The DNA reads TGTGCCAGCTCACGTGAGGTGACGCCCTACGAGCAGTACTTC. This sequence uses TRBV18 and TRBJ2-7, with the D gene not clear enough to name. The CDR3 holds 14 amino acids from the cysteine to the phenylalanine. The CDR3 DNA has 42 bases and is translated from base 1. Taken from the germline V gene, the CDR1 and CDR2 loops are KGHSH and LQKENI. V is reduced by 4 bases and J by 2 bases, leaving a spacing of 12 bases between them. Full variable domain (CDR3 extended with the reference TRBV18 and TRBJ2-7 proteins): NAGVMQNPRHLVRRRGQEARLRCSPMKGHSHVYWYRQLPEEGLKFMVYLQKENIIDESGMPKERFSAEFPKEGPSILRIQQVVRGDSAAYFCASSREVTPYEQYFGPGTRLTVT.